This TCR beta chain originates from a study of blood T cell repertoires in COVID-19. The wider study: Donors in the United States, Italy and Spain gave samples during acute or convalescent COVID-19. Sample material is recorded as cDNA or gDNA derived from T cells, B-cell-depleted T cells, or PBMCs.

This CDR3 has 11 residues. The ends were cut back, 7 bases at V and 5 bases at J, with 9 bases in the middle. Germline CDR1 and CDR2: WNHNN and SYGVQD (reference sequence). The authors' processing: The assay estimated nucleated cells by amplifying reference gene primers. Sequenced by immunoSEQ multiplex PCR; TCRdb stores in-frame clones only, minus some. Clone size and the V and J calls come from that table; the DNA yielded D and trimming. The table lists approximately 130,000 clones, roughly three quarters of them singletons. The sequence was collected from a man older than 75 with acute or convalescent COVID-19. The chain links TRBV10-1 to TRBJ2-7; no reliable D call. The sequenced sample was peripheral blood. CDR3 sequence reads: CASTPSDEQYF. For the CDR3, the DNA is TGCGCCAGCACCCCGAGCGACGAGCAGTACTTC.